This T cell receptor (beta chain) was sequenced in a study of cytomegalovirus exposure and HLA in healthy donors. The J segment lost 5 bases and the V segment lost 4 bases, leaving 7 bases of the junction unmatched. This CDR3 comprises 14 residues. Germline V gene lookup returns CDR1 SGHNT and CDR2 YYREEE (reference sequence). Study findings and constraints: Several V segments, TRBV6-2 and TRBV6-3 among them, could not be told apart and were dropped. There were 150 to 200 TCR beta chains listed as cytomegalovirus-associated. A classifier reportedly called cytomegalovirus status with high sensitivity and specificity.

60 Vbeta and 13 Jbeta primers were used in PCR. Clones were read by immunoSEQ multiplex PCR, and TCRdb kept only the in-frame ones, dropping some. The sample has 150,000 or so clones; around 84% are singletons. Regarding this clone: Its antigen is unknown.

Sequenced: PBMCs. This rearrangement joins TRBV5-4 to TRBJ2-5; TRBD1 matches at 8 bases. The sequence was obtained from a woman in her thirties or forties in good health and CMV-seropositive. The CDR3 coding sequence is TGTGCCAGCAGCATGACAGGGGCGGAGGAGACCCAGTACTTC. Encoded protein: CASSMTGAEETQYF.